Included here is one T cell receptor beta chain sequence, with context. The repertoire was sequenced with immunoSEQ multiplex PCR; TCRdb's copy has only in-frame clones and lacks some. Of around 130,000 clones in the sample, roughly 84% were seen once. Per germline, CDR1 KGHSH and CDR2 LQKENI. Trimming at V came to 6 bases and at J to 2 bases, leaving 6 bases not matched to a gene. This CDR3 is built from 15 residues. The data are from a study of control samples from healthy donors and cancer patients. The genes are TRBV18 and TRBJ2-2, with 7 bases that match TRBD1. The sequence was obtained from a man aged 50 or older in good health. What was sequenced was blood. The CDR3 is CASSVRDSNTGELFF. The CDR3 region has the DNA TGTGCCAGCTCGGTCCGGGACAGTAACACCGGGGAGCTGTTTTTT.